This entry features one T cell receptor beta chain sequence. Antigen specificity is unknown. This sample was taken from a study of beta chain features in type 1 diabetes. Findings and caveats of the study: A moderate, significant TCRB CDR3 shortening appeared in type 1 diabetes across four CD4+ subsets. Patients and controls would be equally affected if PCR favored shorter templates.

Investigators reverse transcribed all isolated RNA, so they sequenced expressed TCRB transcripts. The method was immunoSEQ multiplex PCR; TCRdb's version includes in-frame clones alone and lacks a portion of them. The table lists more than 95,000 clones, roughly 28% of them singletons. Per germline, CDR1 SGHTA and CDR2 FQGNSA. V lost 3 bases to trimming and J lost 3 bases; unmatched junction nucleotides: 3. The CDR3 loop spans 17 amino acids. This receptor was taken from a woman in her late teens or twenties with type 1 diabetes. What was sequenced was central memory CD4+ T cells from blood. This chain joins TRBV7-2 and TRBJ2-3; 16 nucleotides agree with TRBD2. CDR3 coding DNA: TGTGCCAGCAGCTTCGGGACTAGCGGGAGGGGGACAGATACGCAGTATTTT. This encodes CASSFGTSGRGTDTQYF.